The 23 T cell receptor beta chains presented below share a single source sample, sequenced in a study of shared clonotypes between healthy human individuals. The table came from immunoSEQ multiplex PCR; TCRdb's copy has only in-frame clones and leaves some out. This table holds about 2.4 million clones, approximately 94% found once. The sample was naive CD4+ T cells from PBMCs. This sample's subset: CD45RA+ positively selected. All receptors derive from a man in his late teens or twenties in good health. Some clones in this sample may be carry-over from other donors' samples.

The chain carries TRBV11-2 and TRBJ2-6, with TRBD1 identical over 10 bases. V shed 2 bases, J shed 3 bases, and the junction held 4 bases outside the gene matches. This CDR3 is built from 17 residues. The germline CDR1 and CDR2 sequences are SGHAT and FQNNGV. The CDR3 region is CASSLTTGGIGANVLTF. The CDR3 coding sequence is TGTGCCAGCAGCTTAACGACAGGGGGCATTGGGGCCAACGTCCTGACTTTC.

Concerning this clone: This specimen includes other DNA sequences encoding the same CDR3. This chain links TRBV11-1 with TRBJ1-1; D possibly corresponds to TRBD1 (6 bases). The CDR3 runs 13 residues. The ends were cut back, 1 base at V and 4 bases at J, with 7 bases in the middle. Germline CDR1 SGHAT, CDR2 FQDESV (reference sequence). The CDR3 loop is CASSLEGGTEAFF. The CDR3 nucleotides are TGTGCCAGCAGCTTAGAAGGGGGCACTGAAGCTTTCTTT.

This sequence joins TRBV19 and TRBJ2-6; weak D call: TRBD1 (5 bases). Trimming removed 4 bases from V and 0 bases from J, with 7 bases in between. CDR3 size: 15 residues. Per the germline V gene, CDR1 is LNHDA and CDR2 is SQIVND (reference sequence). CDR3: CASSTQGSGANVLTF. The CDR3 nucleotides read TGTGCCAGTAGTACGCAGGGCTCTGGGGCCAACGTCCTGACTTTC.

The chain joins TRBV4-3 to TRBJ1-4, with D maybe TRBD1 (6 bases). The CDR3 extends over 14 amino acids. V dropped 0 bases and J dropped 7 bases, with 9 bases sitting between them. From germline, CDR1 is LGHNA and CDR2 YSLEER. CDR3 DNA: TGCGCCAGCAGCCAAGAAGGGGGGAGTGAAAAACTGTTTTTT. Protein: CASSQEGGSEKLFF.

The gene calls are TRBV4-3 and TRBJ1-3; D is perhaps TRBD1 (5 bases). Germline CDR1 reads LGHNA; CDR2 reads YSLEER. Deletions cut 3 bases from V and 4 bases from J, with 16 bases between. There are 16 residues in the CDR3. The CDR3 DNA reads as TGCGCCAGCAGCCACCCAAAGAAGGGGCTCGGAAACACCATATATTTT. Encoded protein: CASSHPKKGLGNTIYF.

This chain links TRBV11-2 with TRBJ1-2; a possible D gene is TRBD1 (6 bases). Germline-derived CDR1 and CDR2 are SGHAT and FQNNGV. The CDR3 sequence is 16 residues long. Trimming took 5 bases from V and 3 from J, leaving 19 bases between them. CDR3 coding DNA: TGTGCCAGCAGCAAGTTCGGCGGGGGCGCTGACTATGGCTACACCTTC. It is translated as CASSKFGGGADYGYTF. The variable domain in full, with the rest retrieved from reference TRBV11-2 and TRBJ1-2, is EAGVAQSPRYKIIEKRQSVAFWCNPISGHATLYWYQQILGQGPKLLIQFQNNGVVDDSQLPKDRFSAERLKGVDSTLKIQPAKLEDSAVYLCASSKFGGGADYGYTFGSGTRLTVV.

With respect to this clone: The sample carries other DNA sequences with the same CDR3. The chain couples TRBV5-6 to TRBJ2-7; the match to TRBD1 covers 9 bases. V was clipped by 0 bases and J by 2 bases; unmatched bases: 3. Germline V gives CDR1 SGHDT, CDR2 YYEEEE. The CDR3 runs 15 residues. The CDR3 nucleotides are TGTGCCAGCAGCTTGGACGGGACAGGGACCTACGAGCAGTACTTC. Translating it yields CASSLDGTGTYEQYF. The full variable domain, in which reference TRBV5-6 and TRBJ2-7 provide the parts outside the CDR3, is DAGVTQSPTHLIKTRGQQVTLRCSPKSGHDTVSWYQQALGQGPQFIFQYYEEEERQRGNFPDRFSGHQFPNYSSELNVNALLLGDSALYLCASSLDGTGTYEQYFGPGTRLTVT.

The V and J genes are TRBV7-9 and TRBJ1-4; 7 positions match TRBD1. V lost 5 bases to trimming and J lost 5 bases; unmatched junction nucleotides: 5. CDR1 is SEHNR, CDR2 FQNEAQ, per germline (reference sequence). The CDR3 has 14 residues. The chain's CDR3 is CASSLGQQNEKLFF. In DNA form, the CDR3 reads TGTGCCAGCAGCCTGGGACAGCAGAATGAAAAACTGTTTTTT.

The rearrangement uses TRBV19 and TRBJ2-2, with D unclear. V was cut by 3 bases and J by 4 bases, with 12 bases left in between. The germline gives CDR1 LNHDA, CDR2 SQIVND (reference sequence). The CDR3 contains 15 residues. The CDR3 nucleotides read TGTGCCAGTAGTATTGGCGTATCGGGCACCGGGGAGCTGTTTTTT. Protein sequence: CASSIGVSGTGELFF.

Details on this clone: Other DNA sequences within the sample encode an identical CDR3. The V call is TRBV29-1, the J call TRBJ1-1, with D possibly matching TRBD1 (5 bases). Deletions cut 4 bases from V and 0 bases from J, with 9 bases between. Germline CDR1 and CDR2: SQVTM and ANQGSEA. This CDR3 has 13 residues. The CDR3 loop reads CSVAGLLNTEAFF. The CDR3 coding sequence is TGCAGCGTTGCAGGGCTTTTGAACACTGAAGCTTTCTTT.

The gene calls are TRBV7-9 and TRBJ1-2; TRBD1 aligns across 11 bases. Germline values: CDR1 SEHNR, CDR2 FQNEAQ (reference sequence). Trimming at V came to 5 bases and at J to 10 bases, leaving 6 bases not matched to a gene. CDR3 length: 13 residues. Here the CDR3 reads CASSQGQGAIYTF. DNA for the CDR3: TGTGCCAGCAGCCAAGGACAGGGGGCCATCTACACCTTC.

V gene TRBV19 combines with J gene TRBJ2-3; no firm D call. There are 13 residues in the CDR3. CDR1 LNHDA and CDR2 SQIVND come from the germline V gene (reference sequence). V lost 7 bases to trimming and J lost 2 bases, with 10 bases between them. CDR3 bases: TGTGCCAGTACCGGTGGCCACACAGATACGCAGTATTTT. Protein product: CASTGGHTDTQYF.

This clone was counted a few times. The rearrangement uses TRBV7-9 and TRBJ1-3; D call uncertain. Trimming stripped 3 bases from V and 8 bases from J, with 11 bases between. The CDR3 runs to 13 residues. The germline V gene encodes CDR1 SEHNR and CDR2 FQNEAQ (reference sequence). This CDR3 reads CASSFGQDYTIYF. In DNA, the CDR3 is TGTGCCAGCAGCTTTGGCCAGGATTACACCATATATTTT.

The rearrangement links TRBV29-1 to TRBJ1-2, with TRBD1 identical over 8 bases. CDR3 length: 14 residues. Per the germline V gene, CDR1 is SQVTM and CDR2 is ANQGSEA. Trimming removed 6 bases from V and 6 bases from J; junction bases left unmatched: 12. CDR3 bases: TGCAGCGTCACCCGACAGGGGATGTCCGATGGCTACACCTTC. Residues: CSVTRQGMSDGYTF.

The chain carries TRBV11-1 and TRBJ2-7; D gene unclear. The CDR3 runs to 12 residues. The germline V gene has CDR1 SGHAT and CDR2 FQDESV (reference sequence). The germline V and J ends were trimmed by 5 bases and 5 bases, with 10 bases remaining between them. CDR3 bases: TGTGCCAGCAGCCCGGCGCGAAACGAGCAGTACTTC. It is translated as CASSPARNEQYF.

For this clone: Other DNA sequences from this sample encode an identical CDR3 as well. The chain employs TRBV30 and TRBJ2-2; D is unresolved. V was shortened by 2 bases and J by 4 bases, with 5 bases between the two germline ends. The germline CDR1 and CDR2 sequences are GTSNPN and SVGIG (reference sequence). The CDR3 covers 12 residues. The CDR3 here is CAWSPLTGELFF. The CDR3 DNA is TGTGCCTGGAGTCCTCTCACCGGGGAGCTGTTTTTT.

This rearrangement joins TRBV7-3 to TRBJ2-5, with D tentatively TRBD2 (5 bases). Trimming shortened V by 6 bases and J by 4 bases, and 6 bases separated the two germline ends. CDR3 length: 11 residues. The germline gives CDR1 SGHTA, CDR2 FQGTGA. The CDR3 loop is CASSEGETQYF. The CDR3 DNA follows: TGTGCCAGCAGTGAGGGAGAGACCCAGTACTTC.

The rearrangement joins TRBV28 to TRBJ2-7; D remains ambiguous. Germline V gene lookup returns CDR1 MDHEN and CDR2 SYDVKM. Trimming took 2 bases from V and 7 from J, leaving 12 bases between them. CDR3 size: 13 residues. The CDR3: CASSLATPGEQYF. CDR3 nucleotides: TGTGCCAGCAGTTTAGCGACCCCCGGGGAGCAGTACTTC.

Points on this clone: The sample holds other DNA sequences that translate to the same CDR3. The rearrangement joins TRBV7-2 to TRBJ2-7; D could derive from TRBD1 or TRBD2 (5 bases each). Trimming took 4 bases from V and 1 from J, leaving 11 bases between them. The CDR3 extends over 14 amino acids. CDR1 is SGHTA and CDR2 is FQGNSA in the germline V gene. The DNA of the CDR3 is TGTGCCAGCAGCTCACGGGACCTTTCCTACGAGCAGTACTTC. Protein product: CASSSRDLSYEQYF.

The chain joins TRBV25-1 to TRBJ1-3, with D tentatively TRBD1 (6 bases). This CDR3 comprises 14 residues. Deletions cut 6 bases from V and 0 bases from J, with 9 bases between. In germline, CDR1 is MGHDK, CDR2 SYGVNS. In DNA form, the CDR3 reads TGTGCCAGCAGAGACAGGTTCTCTGGAAACACCATATATTTT. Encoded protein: CASRDRFSGNTIYF.

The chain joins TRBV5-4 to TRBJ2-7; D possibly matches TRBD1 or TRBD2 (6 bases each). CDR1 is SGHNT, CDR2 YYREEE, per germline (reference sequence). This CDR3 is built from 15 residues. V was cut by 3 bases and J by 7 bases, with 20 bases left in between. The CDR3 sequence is CASSSGGGSRGEQYF. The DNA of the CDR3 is TGTGCCAGCAGCTCAGGAGGGGGTTCGAGAGGGGAGCAGTACTTC. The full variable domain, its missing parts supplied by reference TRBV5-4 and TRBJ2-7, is ETGVTQSPTHLIKTRGQQVTLRCSSQSGHNTVSWYQQALGQGPQFIFQYYREEENGRGNFPPRFSGLQFPNYSSELNVNALELDDSALYLCASSSGGGSRGEQYFGPGTRLTVT.

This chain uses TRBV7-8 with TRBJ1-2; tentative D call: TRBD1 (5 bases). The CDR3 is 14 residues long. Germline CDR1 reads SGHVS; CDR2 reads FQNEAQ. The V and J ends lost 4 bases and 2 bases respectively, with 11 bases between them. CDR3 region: CASSSGLQNYGYTF. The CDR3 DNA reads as TGTGCCAGCAGCTCGGGACTGCAGAACTATGGCTACACCTTC.

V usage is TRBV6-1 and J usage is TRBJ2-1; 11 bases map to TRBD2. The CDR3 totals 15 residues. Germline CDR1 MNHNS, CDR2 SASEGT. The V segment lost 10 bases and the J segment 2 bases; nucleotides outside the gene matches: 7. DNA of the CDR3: TGTGCCATAGCTAGCGGGAGGACGACCTACAATGAGCAGTTCTTC. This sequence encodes CAIASGRTTYNEQFF.